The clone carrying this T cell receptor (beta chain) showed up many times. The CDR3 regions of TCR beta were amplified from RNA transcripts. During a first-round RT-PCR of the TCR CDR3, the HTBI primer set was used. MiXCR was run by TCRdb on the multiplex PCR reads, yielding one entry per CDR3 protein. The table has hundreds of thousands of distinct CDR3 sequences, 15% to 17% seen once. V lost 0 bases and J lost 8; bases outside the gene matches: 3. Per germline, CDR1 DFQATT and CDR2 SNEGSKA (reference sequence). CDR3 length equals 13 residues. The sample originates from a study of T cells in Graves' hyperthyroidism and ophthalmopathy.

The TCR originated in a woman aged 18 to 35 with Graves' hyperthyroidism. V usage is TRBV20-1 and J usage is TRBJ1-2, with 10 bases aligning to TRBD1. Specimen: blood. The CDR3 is CSAREGTGEGYTF. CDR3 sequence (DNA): TGCAGTGCTAGAGAAGGGACAGGGGAAGGCTACACCTTC.